These 10 T cell receptor beta chains were sequenced from one sample in a study of blood T cell repertoires in COVID-19. Profiling relied on immunoSEQ multiplex PCR, and the TCRdb table lists in-frame clones only, not all of them. The sample contains 35,000 to 45,000 clones, around four fifths of which appear only once. Sample: peripheral blood. Receptor source: a human donor in a cohort sampled during active or convalescent COVID-19. The donor label of this sample is uncertain.

The rearrangement joins TRBV3-1 (or the pseudogene TRBV3-2) to TRBJ2-7; the D gene is possibly TRBD1 (6 bases). V was cut by 5 bases and J by 3 bases, with 17 bases left in between. The germline gives CDR1 LGHDT, CDR2 YNNKEL (reference sequence). The length of the CDR3 is 15 residues. The CDR3 region is CASSVADRLIYEQYF. The CDR3 coding sequence is TGTGCCAGCAGCGTAGCAGACAGGCTTATCTACGAGCAGTACTTC.

The chain links TRBV3-1 (or the pseudogene TRBV3-2) to TRBJ2-1; TRBD2 aligns across 10 bases. The germline CDR1 and CDR2 sequences are LGHDT and YNNKEL (reference sequence). V gave up 2 bases and J gave up 6 bases; unmatched junction bases: 7. The CDR3 has 16 residues. CDR3 in DNA: TGTGCCAGCAGCCAATACTCTAGCGGGAGCTCCAATGAGCAGTTCTTC. It translates to CASSQYSSGSSNEQFF.

This sequence joins TRBV30 and TRBJ2-7; 10 bases match TRBD1. V gave up 8 bases and J gave up 6 bases; unmatched junction bases: 10. CDR3 length: 13 residues. The germline V gene has CDR1 GTSNPN and CDR2 SVGIG (reference sequence). CDR3 bases: TGTGCCCGGCGCCGGGACAGGGGTTCCGAGCAGTACTTC. Amino acid sequence: CARRRDRGSEQYF.

This clone has only a few counts. This sequence joins TRBV7-3 and TRBJ2-1; 8 bases fit TRBD2. Germline CDR1 is SGHTA and CDR2 is FQGTGA. The CDR3 has 16 residues. Germline trimming cut 4 bases from V and 1 base from J; bases unmatched to any gene: 6. The CDR3 DNA follows: TGTGCCAGCAGCTCCCAAGCGGGAGTGTCCTACAATGAGCAGTTCTTC. This sequence encodes CASSSQAGVSYNEQFF.

The chain links TRBV15 to TRBJ1-1; the D is unclear. The V end was cut by 0 bases, the J end by 4 bases, with 9 bases between. The length of the CDR3 is 14 residues. Germline V gives CDR1 LNHNV, CDR2 YYDKDF (reference sequence). CDR3 sequence: CATSREARGTEAFF. CDR3 DNA: TGTGCCACCAGCAGAGAGGCCCGGGGCACTGAAGCTTTCTTT.

The gene calls are TRBV19 and TRBJ1-1; D may be TRBD1 (6 bases). Trimming removed 2 bases at V and 5 bases at J, with 12 bases between. The CDR3 contains 14 residues. CDR1 is LNHDA, CDR2 SQIVND, per germline (reference sequence). CDR3 DNA sequence: TGTGCCAGTAGTATAACGGGGAGGGGGACTGAAGCTTTCTTT. Encoded protein: CASSITGRGTEAFF.

The V gene is TRBV7-3, the J gene TRBJ2-1; the D gene is possibly TRBD2 (6 bases). The CDR3 has 15 amino acids. V was trimmed by 3 bases and J by 5 bases, leaving 14 bases between them. Germline V gene sequence: CDR1 SGHTA, CDR2 FQGTGA. The CDR3 reads CASSLDSGLNNEQFF. In nucleotides, the CDR3 is TGTGCCAGCAGCTTGGACTCGGGACTTAACAATGAGCAGTTCTTC.

This sequence joins TRBV29-1 and TRBJ1-1; no clear D. CDR3 length: 10 residues. The V end lost 6 bases, the J end lost 10 bases, and 12 bases lay between the germline ends. Germline CDR1 and CDR2: SQVTM and ANQGSEA. The CDR3 sequence is CSVSEGGAFF. The CDR3 bases are TGCAGCGTCTCTGAGGGAGGAGCTTTCTTT. Together with reference TRBV29-1 and TRBJ1-1, the CDR3 gives the full variable domain: SAVISQKPSRDICQRGTSLTIQCQVDSQVTMMFWYRQQPGQSLTLIATANQGSEATYESGFVIDKFPISRPNLTFSTLTVSNMSPEDSSIYLCSVSEGGAFFGQGTRLTVV.

This chain connects TRBV30 to TRBJ2-1; unclear D gene. Between the trimmed V and J ends, which lost 5 bases and 9 bases, there was a span of 14 bases. This CDR3 has 12 residues. Germline-derived CDR1 and CDR2 are GTSNPN and SVGIG (reference sequence). CDR3 DNA: TGTGCCTGGGGAGATGGTAGGAGTGAGCAGTTCTTC. It is translated as CAWGDGRSEQFF.

The rearrangement joins TRBV5-5 to TRBJ2-1, with 8 bases identical to TRBD2. The trim removed 4 bases at V and 1 base at J, leaving 10 bases unmatched. From germline, CDR1 is SGHKS and CDR2 YYEKEE (reference sequence). CDR3 length: 17 amino acids. CDR3 nucleotides: TGTGCCAGCAGCCGTGGTACCCCGGGGGGGTCCTACAATGAGCAGTTCTTC. As protein: CASSRGTPGGSYNEQFF.